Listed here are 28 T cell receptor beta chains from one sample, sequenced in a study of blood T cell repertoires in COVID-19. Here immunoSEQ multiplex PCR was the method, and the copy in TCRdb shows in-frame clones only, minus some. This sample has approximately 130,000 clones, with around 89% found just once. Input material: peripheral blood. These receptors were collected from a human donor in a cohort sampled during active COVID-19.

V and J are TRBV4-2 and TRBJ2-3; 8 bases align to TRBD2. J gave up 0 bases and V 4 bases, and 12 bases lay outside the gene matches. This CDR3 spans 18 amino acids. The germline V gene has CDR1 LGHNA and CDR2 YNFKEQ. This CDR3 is CASSRRLTERGSTDTQYF. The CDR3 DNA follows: TGTGCCAGCAGCCGACGTCTGACTGAGCGGGGGAGCACAGATACGCAGTATTTT.

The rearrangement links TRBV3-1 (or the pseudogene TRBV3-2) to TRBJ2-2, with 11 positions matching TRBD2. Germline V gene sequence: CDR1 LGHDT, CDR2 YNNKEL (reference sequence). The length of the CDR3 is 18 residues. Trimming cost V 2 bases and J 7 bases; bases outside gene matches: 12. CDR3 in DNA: TGTGCCAGCAGCCAAAGTCCTGTACTAGCGGGAGTTTTCGGGGAGCTGTTTTTT. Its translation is CASSQSPVLAGVFGELFF.

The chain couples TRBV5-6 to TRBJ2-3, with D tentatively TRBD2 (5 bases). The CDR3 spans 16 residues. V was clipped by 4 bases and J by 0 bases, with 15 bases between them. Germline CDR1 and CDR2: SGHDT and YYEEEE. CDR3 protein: CASSHLEESSTDTQYF. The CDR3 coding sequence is TGTGCCAGCAGCCACCTGGAGGAGTCTAGCACAGATACGCAGTATTTT.

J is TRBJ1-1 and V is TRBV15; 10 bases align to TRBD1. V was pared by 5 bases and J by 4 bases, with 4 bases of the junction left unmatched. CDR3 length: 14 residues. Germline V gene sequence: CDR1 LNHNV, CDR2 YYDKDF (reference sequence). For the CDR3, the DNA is TGTGCCACCAGCCGCCGGGACAGGGGCACTGAAGCTTTCTTT. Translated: CATSRRDRGTEAFF. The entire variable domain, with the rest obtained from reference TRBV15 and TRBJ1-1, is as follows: DAMVIQNPRYQVTQFGKPVTLSCSQTLNHNVMYWYQQKSSQAPKLLFHYYDKDFNNEADTPDNFQSRRPNTSFCFLDIRSPGLGDTAMYLCATSRRDRGTEAFFGQGTRLTVV.

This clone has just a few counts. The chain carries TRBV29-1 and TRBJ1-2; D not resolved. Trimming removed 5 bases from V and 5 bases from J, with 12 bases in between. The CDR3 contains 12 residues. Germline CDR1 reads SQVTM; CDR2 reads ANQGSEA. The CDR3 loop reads CSVPAGGYGYTF. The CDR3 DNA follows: TGCAGCGTTCCGGCTGGCGGGTATGGCTACACCTTC.

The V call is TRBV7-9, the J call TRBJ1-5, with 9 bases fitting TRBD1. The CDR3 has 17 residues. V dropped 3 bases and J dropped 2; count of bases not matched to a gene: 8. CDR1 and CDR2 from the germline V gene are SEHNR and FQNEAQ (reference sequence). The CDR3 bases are TGTGCCAGCAGCTTGGAACAGGGGGCGCGGGGCAATCAGCCCCAGCATTTT. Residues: CASSLEQGARGNQPQHF.

In DNA form, the CDR3 reads TGTGCCAGCAGCCTTTCACACAGGCCTTTCGGTAACGAGCAGTACTTC. It encodes CASSLSHRPFGNEQYF. This chain links TRBV5-6 with TRBJ2-7; maybe TRBD1 (5 bases). The CDR3 runs 16 residues. The germline CDR1 and CDR2 sequences are SGHDT and YYEEEE. Trimming removed 4 bases at V and 5 bases at J, with 22 bases between. The full variable domain, in which reference TRBV5-6 and TRBJ2-7 provide the parts outside the CDR3, is DAGVTQSPTHLIKTRGQQVTLRCSPKSGHDTVSWYQQALGQGPQFIFQYYEEEERQRGNFPDRFSGHQFPNYSSELNVNALLLGDSALYLCASSLSHRPFGNEQYFGPGTRLTVT.

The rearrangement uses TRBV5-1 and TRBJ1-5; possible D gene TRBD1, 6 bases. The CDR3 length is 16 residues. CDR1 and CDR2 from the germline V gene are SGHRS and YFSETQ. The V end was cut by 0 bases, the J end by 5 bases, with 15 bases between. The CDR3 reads CASSLEPQGNDQPQHF. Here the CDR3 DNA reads TGCGCCAGCAGCTTGGAACCGCAGGGGAATGATCAGCCCCAGCATTTT.

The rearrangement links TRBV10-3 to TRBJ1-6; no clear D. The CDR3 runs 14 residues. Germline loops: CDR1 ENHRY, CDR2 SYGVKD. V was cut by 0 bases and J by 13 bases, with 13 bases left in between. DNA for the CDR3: TGTGCCATCAGTGAGTCGGGAGCGGAAAGGCCCCTCCACTTT. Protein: CAISESGAERPLHF.

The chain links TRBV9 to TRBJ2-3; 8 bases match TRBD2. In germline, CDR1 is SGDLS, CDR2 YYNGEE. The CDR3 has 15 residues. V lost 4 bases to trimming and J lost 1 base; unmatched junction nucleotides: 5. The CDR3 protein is CASSPSGGGTDTQYF. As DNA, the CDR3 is TGTGCCAGCAGCCCCAGCGGGGGAGGCACAGATACGCAGTATTTT.

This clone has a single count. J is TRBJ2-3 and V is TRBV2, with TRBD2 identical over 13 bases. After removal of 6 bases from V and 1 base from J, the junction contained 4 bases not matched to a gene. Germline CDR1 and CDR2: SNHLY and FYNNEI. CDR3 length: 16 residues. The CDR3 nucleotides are TGTGCCAGCAGAGGACTAGCGGGGGTGGGCACAGATACGCAGTATTTT. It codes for CASRGLAGVGTDTQYF.

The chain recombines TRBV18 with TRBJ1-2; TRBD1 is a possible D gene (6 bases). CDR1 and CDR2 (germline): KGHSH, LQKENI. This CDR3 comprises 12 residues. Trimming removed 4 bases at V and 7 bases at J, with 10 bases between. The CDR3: CASSQQGPGYTF. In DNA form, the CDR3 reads TGTGCCAGCTCACAACAGGGCCCTGGCTACACCTTC.

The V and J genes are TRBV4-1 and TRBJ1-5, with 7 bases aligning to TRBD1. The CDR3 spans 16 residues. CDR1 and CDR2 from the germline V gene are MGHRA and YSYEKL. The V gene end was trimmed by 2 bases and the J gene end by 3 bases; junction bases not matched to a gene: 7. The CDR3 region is CASSQTGVGFNQPQHF. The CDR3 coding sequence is TGCGCCAGCAGCCAAACAGGGGTGGGGTTCAATCAGCCCCAGCATTTT.

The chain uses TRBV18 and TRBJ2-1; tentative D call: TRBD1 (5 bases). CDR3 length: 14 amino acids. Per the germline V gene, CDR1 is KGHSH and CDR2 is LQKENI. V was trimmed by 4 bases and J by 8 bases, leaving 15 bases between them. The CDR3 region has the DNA TGTGCCAGCTCACTCAACCAGGGCGGTGATGAGCAGTTCTTC. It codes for CASSLNQGGDEQFF.

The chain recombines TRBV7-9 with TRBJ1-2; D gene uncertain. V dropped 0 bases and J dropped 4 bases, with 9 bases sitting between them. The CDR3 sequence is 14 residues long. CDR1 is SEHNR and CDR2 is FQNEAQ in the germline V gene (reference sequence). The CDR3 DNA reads TGTGCCAGCAGCTTAGCGGTACTTACCTATGGCTACACCTTC. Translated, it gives CASSLAVLTYGYTF.

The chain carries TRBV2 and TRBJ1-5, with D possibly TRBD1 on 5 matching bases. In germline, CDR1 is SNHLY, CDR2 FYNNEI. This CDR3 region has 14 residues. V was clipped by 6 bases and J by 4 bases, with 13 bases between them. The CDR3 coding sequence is TGTGCCAGCAGCGCTGGCGGGGGAAATCAGCCCCAGCATTTT. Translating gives CASSAGGGNQPQHF.

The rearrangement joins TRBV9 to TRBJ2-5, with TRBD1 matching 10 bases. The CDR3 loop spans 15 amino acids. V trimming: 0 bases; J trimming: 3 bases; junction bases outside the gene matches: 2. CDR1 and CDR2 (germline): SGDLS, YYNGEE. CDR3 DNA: TGTGCCAGCAGCGTAGACGGGACAGGGGAAGAGACCCAGTACTTC. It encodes CASSVDGTGEETQYF.

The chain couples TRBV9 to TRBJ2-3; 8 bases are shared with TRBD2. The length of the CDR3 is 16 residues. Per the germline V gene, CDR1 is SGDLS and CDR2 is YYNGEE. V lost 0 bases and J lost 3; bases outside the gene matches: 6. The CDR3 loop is CASSVATSGGTDTQYF. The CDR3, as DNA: TGTGCCAGCAGCGTAGCTACGAGCGGGGGTACAGATACGCAGTATTTT.

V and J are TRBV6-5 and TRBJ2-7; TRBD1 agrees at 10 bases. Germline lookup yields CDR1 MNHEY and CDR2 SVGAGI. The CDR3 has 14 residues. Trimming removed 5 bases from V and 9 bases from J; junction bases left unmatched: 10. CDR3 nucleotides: TGTGCCAGCAGTCAACGCCGGGACAGGGGACTGCAGTACTTC. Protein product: CASSQRRDRGLQYF.

The CDR3 DNA follows: TGCGCCAGCAGGCACCAGGGAAGAGTTGGATACAATGAGCAGTTCTTC. As protein: CASRHQGRVGYNEQFF. The chain has TRBV4-1 and TRBJ2-1, with D perhaps TRBD1 (5 bases). Germline CDR1 reads MGHRA; CDR2 reads YSYEKL. Deletions cut 6 bases from V and 4 bases from J, with 19 bases between. This CDR3 is 16 amino acids long.

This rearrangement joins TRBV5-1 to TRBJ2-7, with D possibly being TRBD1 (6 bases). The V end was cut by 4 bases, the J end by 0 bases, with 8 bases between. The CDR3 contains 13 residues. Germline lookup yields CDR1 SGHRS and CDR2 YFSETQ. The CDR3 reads CASSGDNSYEQYF. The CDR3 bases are TGCGCCAGCAGCGGGGACAACTCCTACGAGCAGTACTTC.

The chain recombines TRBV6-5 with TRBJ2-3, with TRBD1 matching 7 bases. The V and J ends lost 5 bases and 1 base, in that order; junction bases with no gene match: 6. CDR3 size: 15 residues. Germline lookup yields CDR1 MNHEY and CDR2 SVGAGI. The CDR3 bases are TGTGCCAGCAGTCAGGACAGGATTGGCACAGATACGCAGTATTTT. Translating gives CASSQDRIGTDTQYF.

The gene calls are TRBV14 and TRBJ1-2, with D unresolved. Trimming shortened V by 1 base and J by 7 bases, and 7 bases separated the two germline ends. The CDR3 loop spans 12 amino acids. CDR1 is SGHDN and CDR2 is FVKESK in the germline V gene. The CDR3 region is CASSQVSGGYTF. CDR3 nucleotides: TGTGCCAGCAGCCAAGTCTCGGGTGGCTACACCTTC.

The CDR3 region is CASSQDAGINSPLHF. As DNA, the CDR3 is TGCGCCAGCAGCCAAGATGCAGGGATTAATTCACCCCTCCACTTT. This sequence joins TRBV4-1 and TRBJ1-6, with D tentatively TRBD1 (5 bases). Per germline, CDR1 MGHRA and CDR2 YSYEKL. The germline V and J ends were trimmed by 0 bases and 6 bases, with 9 bases remaining between them. The CDR3 has 15 residues.

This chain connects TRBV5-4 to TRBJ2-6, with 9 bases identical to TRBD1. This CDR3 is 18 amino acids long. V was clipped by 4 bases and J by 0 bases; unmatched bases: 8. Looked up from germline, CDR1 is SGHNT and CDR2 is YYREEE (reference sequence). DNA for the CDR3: TGTGCCAGCAGCCCCCCGGGACAGGGACCCTCTGGGGCCAACGTCCTGACTTTC. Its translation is CASSPPGQGPSGANVLTF.

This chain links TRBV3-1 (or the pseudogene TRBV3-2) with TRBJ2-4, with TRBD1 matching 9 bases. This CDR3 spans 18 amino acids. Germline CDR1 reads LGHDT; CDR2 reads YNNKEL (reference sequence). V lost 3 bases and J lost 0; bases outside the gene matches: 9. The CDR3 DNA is TGTGCCAGCAGCCAGGAAGGGACAGGGACCCTAGCCAAAAACATTCAGTACTTC. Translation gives CASSQEGTGTLAKNIQYF.

This CDR3 is CASSLSPHNEQFF. For the CDR3, the DNA is TGTGCCAGCAGCTTAAGCCCTCACAATGAGCAGTTCTTC. The rearrangement links TRBV11-2 to TRBJ2-1; D gene ambiguous. V shed 2 bases and J shed 5 bases, with 7 bases lying between them. Looked up from germline, CDR1 is SGHAT and CDR2 is FQNNGV. There are 13 residues in the CDR3.

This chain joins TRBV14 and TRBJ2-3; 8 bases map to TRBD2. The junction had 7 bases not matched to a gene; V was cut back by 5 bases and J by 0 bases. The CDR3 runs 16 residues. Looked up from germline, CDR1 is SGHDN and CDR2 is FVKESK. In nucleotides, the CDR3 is TGTGCCAGCAGCAAGGGCGGGGGGCCAAGCACAGATACGCAGTATTTT. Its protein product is CASSKGGGPSTDTQYF.